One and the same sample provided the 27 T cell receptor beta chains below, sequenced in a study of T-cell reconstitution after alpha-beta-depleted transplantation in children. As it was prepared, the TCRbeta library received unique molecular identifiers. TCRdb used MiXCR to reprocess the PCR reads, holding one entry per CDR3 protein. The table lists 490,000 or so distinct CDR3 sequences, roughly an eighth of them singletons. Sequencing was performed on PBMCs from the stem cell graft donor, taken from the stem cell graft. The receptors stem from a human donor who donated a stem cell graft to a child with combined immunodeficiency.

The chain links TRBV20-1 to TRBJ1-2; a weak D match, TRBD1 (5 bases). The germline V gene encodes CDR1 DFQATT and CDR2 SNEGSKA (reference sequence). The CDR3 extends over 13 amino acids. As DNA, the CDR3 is TGCAGCGCTCCGGGACCGCTAACGGATGGCTACACCTTC. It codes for CSAPGPLTDGYTF.

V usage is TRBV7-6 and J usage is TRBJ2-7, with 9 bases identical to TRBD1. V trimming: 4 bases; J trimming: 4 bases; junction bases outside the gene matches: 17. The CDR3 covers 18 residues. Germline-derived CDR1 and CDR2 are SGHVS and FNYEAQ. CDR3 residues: CASSSLRGQGLRNYEQYF. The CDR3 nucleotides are TGTGCCAGCAGCTCCCTCAGAGGACAGGGGCTAAGAAATTACGAGCAGTACTTC.

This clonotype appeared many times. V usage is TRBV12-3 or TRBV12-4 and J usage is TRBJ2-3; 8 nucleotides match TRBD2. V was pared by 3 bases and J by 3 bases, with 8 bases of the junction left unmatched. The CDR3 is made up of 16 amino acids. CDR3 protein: CASSLIPGGPTDTQYF. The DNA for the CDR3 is TGTGCCAGCAGTTTGATTCCGGGGGGGCCTACAGATACGCAGTATTTT.

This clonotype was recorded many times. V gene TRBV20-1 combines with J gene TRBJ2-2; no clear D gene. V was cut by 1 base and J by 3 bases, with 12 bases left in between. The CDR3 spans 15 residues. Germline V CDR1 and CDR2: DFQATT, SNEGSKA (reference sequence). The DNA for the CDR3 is TGCAGTGCTAGAGTAGACGGCGGTTACACCGGGGAGCTGTTTTTT. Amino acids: CSARVDGGYTGELFF.

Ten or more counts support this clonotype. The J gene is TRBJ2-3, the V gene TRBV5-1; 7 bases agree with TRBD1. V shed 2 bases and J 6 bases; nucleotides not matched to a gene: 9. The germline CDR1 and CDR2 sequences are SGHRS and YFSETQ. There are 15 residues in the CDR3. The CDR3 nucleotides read TGCGCCAGCAGCTTAGGACAGGCCAGTCGGGATACGCAGTATTTT. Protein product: CASSLGQASRDTQYF.

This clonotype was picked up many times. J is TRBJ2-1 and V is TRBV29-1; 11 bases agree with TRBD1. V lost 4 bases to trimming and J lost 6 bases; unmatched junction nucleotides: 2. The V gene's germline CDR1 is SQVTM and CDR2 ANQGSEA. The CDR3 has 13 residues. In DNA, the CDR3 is TGCAGCGTTGCTGGGACAGGGGGCAATGAGCAGTTCTTC. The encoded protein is CSVAGTGGNEQFF.

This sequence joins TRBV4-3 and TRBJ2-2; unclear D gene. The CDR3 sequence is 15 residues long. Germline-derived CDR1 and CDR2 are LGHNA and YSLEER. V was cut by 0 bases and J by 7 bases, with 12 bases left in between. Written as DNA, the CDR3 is TGCGCCAGCAGCCAAGATGTAGGTGCCGGCGGGGAGCTGTTTTTT. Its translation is CASSQDVGAGGELFF.

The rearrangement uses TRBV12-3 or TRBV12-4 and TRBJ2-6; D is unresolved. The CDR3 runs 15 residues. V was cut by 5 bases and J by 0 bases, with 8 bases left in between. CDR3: CASSAWISGANVLTF. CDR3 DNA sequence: TGTGCCAGCAGTGCCTGGATCTCTGGGGCCAACGTCCTGACTTTC.

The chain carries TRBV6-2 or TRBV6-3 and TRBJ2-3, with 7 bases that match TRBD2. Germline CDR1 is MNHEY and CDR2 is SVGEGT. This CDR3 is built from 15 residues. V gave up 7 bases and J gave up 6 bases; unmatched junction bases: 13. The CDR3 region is CASMGGDLRLDTQYF. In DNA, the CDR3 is TGTGCCAGCATGGGAGGGGATCTTCGATTGGATACGCAGTATTTT.

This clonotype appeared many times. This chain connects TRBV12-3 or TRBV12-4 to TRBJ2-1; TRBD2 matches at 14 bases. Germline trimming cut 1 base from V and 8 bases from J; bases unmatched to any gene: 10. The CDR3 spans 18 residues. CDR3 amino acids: CASSLGRGGLAGGDEQFF. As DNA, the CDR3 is TGTGCCAGCAGTTTAGGGAGGGGCGGACTAGCGGGAGGCGATGAGCAGTTCTTC.

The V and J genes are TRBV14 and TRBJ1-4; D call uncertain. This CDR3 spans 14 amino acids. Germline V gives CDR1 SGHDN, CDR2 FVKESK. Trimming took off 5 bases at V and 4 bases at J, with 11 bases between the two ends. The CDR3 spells CASSKRAVNEKLFF. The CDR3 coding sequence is TGTGCCAGCAGCAAGCGGGCGGTTAATGAAAAACTGTTTTTT.

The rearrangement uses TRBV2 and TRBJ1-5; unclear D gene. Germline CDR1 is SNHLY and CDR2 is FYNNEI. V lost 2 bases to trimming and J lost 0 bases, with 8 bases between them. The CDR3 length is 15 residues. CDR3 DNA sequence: TGTGCCAGCAGTGAAAGACACTATAGCAATCAGCCCCAGCATTTT. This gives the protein CASSERHYSNQPQHF.

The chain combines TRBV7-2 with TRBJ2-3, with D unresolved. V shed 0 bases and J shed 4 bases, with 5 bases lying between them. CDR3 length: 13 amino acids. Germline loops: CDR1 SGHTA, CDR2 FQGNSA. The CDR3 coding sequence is TGTGCCAGCAGCTTAGCCTTTTCAGATACGCAGTATTTT. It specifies CASSLAFSDTQYF.

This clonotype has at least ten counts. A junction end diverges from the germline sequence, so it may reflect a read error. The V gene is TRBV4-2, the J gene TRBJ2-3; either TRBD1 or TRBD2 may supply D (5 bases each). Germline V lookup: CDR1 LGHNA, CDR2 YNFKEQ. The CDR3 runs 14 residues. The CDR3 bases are TGTGCCAGCAGCAAAGACGGGACCACAGATACGCAGTATTTT. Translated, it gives CASSKDGTTDTQYF.

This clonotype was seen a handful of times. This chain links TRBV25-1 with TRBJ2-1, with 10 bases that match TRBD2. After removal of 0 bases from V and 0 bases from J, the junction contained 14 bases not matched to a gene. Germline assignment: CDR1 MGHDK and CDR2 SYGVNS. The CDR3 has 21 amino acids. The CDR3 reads CASSEYRTSGSYLNSYNEQFF. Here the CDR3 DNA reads TGTGCCAGCAGTGAATATCGGACTAGCGGATCATACCTAAACTCCTACAATGAGCAGTTCTTC.

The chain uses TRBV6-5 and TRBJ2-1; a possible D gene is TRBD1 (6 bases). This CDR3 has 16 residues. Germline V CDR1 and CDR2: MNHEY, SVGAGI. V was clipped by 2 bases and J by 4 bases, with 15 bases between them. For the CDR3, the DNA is TGTGCCAGCAGTTACGACTTTCGGACAGCTTACAATGAGCAGTTCTTC. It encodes CASSYDFRTAYNEQFF.

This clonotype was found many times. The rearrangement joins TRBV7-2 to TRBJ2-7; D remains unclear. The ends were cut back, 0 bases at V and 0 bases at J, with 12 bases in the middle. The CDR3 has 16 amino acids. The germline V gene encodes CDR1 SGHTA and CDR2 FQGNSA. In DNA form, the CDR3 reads TGTGCCAGCAGCTTAGCAATTCCCACCCGCTCCTACGAGCAGTACTTC. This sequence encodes CASSLAIPTRSYEQYF.

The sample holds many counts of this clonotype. The CDR3 region has the DNA TGTGCCACCAGCAGAGGGCCCGCCGGGGGCAACACAGATACGCAGTATTTT. It yields the protein CATSRGPAGGNTDTQYF. The gene calls are TRBV15 and TRBJ2-3; D may be TRBD1 or TRBD2 (6 bases each). Trimming removed 1 base at V and 2 bases at J, with 16 bases between. CDR1 LNHNV and CDR2 YYDKDF come from the germline V gene (reference sequence). The CDR3 contains 17 residues.

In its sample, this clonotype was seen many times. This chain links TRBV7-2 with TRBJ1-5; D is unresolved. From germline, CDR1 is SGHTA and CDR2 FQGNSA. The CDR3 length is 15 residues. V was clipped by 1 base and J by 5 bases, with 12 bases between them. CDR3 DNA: TGTGCCAGCAGCTTAGGTACGGCAATTTATCAGCCCCAGCATTTT. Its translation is CASSLGTAIYQPQHF.

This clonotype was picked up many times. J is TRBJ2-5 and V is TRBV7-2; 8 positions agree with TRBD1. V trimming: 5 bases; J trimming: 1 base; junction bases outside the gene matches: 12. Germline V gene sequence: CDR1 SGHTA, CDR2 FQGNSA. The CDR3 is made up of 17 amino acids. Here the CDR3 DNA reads TGTGCCAGCAGCGCCGATTTCAGGGGGCTTTTCCAAGAGACCCAGTACTTC. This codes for CASSADFRGLFQETQYF. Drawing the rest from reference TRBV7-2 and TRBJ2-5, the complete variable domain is GAGVSQSPSNKVTEKGKDVELRCDPISGHTALYWYRQSLGQGLEFLIYFQGNSAPDKSGLPSDRFSAERTGGSVSTLTIQRTQQEDSAVYLCASSADFRGLFQETQYFGPGTRLLVL.

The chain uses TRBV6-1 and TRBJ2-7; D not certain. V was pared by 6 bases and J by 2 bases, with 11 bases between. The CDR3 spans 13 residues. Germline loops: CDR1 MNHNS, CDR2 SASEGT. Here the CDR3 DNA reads TGTGCCAGCAGAAGCGACCAGACCTACGAGCAGTACTTC. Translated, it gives CASRSDQTYEQYF.

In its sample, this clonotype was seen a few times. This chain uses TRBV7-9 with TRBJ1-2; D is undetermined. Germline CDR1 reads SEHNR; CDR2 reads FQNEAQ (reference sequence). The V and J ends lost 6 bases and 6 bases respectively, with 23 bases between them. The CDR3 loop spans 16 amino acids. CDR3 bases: TGTGCCAGCAGTCCTAAGGAGGGCCCCTTTTTAGATGGCTACACCTTC. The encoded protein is CASSPKEGPFLDGYTF.

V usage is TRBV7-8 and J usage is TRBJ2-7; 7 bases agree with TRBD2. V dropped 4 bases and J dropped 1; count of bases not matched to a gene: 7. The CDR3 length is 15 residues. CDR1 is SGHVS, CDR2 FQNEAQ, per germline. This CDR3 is CASSYRDYRSYEQYF. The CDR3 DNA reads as TGTGCCAGCAGCTACCGGGACTACCGTTCCTACGAGCAGTACTTC.

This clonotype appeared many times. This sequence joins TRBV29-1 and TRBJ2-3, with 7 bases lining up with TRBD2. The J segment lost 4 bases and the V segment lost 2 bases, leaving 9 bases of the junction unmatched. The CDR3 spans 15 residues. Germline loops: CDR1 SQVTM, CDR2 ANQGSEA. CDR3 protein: CSVERASGGADTQYF. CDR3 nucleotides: TGCAGCGTTGAACGGGCTAGCGGAGGGGCAGATACGCAGTATTTT.

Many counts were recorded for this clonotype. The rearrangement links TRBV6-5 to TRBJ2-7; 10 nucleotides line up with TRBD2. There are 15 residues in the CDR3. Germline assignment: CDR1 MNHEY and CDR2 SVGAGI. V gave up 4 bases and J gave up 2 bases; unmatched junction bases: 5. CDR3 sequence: CASSSTSGKPYEQYF. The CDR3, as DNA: TGTGCCAGCAGTTCAACTAGCGGGAAGCCCTACGAGCAGTACTTC.

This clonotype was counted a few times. CDR3 amino acids: CASSQYGPSYEQYF. CDR3 bases: TGCGCCAGCAGCCAATATGGGCCCTCCTACGAGCAGTACTTC. The chain has TRBV5-1 and TRBJ2-7; D is undetermined. Germline loops: CDR1 SGHRS, CDR2 YFSETQ. Trimming pared 4 bases from V and 0 bases from J, leaving 11 bases between. CDR3 size: 14 residues. Looking up the rest from reference TRBV5-1 and TRBJ2-7 gives the full variable domain: KAGVTQTPRYLIKTRGQQVTLSCSPISGHRSVSWYQQTPGQGLQFLFEYFSETQRNKGNFPGRFSGRQFSNSRSEMNVSTLELGDSALYLCASSQYGPSYEQYFGPGTRLTVT.

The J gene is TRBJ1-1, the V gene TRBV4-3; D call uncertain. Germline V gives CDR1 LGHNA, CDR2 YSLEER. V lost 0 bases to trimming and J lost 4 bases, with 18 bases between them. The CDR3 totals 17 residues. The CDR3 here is CASSQDAKIRLFTEAFF. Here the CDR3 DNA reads TGCGCCAGCAGCCAAGATGCAAAAATCCGGCTATTCACTGAAGCTTTCTTT.